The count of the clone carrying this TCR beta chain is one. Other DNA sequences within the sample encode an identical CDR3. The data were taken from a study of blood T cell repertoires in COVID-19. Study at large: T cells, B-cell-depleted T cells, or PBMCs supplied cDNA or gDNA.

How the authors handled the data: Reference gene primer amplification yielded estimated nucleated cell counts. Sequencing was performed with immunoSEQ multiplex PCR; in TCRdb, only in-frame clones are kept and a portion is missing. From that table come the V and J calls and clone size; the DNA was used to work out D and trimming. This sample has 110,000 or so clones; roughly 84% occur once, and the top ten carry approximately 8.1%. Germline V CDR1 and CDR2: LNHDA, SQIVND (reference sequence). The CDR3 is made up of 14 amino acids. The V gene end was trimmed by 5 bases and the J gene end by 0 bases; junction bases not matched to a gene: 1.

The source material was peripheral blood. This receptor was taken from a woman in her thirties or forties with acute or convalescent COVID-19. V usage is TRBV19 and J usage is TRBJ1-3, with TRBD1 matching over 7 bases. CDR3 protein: CASSRTGSGNTIYF. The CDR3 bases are TGTGCCAGTAGTCGGACAGGCTCTGGAAACACCATATATTTT. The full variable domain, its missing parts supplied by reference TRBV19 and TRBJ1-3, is DGGITQSPKYLFRKEGQNVTLSCEQNLNHDAMYWYRQDPGQGLRLIYYSQIVNDFQKGDIAEGYSVSREKKESFPLTVTSAQKNPTAFYLCASSRTGSGNTIYFGEGSWLTVV.